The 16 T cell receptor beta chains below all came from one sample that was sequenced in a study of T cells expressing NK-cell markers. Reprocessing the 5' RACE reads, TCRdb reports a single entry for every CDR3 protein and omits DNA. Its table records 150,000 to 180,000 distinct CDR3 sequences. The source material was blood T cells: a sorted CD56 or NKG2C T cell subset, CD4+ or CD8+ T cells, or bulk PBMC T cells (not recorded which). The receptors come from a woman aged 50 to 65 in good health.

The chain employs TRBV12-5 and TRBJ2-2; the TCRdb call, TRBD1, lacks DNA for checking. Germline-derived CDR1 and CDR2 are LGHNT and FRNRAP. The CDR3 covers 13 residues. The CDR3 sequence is CATTGGASGELFF.

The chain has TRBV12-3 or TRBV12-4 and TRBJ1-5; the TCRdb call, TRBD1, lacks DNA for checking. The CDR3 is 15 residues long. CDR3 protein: CASSSSDRGSQPQHF.

Here the CDR3 reads CASSLTVGGDTQYF. The chain joins TRBV13 to TRBJ2-3; TCRdb gives TRBD2 as the D gene, but with no DNA this cannot be confirmed. Germline V gene sequence: CDR1 PRHDT, CDR2 FYEKMQ (reference sequence). This CDR3 is built from 14 residues. The full variable domain, in which reference TRBV13 and TRBJ2-3 provide the parts outside the CDR3, is AAGVIQSPRHLIKEKRETATLKCYPIPRHDTVYWYQQGPGQDPQFLISFYEKMQSDKGSIPDRFSAQQFSDYHSELNMSSLELGDSALYFCASSLTVGGDTQYFGPGTRLTVL.

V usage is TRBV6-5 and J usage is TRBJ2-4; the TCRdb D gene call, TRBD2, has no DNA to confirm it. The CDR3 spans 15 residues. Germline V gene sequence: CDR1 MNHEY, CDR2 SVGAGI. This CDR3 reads CASSYSPGISDIQYF.

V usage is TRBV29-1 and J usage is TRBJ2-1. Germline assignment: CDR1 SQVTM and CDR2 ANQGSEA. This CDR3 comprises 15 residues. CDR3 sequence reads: CSARDHKNSYNEQFF.

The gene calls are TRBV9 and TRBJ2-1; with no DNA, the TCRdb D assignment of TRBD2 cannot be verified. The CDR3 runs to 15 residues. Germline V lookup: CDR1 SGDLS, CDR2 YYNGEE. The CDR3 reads CASSVVGLAGDEQFF.

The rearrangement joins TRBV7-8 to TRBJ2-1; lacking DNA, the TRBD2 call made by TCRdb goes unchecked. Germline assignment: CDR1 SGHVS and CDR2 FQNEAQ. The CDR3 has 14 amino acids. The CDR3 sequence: CASSLWGGRDEQFF.

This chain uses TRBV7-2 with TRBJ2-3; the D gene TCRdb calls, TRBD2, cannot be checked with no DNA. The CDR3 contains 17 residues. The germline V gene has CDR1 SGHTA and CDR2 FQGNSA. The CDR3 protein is CASSPGTSGRFTDTQYF.

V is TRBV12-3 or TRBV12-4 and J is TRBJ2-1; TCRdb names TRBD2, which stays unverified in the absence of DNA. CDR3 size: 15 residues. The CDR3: CASSQTSLSYNEQFF.

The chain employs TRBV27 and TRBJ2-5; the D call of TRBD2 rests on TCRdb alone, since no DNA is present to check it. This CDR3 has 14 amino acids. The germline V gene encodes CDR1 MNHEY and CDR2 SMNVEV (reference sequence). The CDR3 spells CASSSLAGQETQYF.

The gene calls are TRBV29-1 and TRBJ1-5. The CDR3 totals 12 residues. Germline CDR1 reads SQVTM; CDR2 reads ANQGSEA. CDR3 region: CSVVIGNQPQHF.

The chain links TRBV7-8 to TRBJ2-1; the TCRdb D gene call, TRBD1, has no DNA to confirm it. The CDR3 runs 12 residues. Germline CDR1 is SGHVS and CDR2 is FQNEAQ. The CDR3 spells CASSLGQDEQFF.

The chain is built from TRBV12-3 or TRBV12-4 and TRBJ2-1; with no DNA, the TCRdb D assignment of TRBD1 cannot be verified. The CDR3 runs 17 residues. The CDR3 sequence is CASSLGGPGQGVHEQFF.

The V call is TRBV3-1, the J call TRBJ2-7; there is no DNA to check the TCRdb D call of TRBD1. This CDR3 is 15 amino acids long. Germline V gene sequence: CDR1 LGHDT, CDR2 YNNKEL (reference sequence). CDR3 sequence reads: CASSPDRESTYEQYF.

CDR3 sequence: CASSKPNNEDEQFF. This chain joins TRBV11-2 and TRBJ2-1. The CDR3 loop spans 14 amino acids. Germline V lookup: CDR1 SGHAT, CDR2 FQNNGV. The full variable domain, completed using reference TRBV11-2 and TRBJ2-1, is EAGVAQSPRYKIIEKRQSVAFWCNPISGHATLYWYQQILGQGPKLLIQFQNNGVVDDSQLPKDRFSAERLKGVDSTLKIQPAKLEDSAVYLCASSKPNNEDEQFFGPGTRLTVL.

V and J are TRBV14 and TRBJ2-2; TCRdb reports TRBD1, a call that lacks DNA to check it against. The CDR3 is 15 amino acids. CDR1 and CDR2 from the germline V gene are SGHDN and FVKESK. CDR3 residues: CASSLVRDRTGELFF.